Presented here are 24 T cell receptor beta chains from one specimen sequenced in a study of blood T cell repertoires in COVID-19. The repertoire was sequenced with immunoSEQ multiplex PCR; TCRdb's copy has only in-frame clones and lacks some. Of more than 300,000 clones listed, 80% to 95% were seen once; the top ten hold around 0.86%. Material for sequencing was PBMCs or T cells enriched from blood (not recorded which). The source is a woman aged 40 to 49 who had been exposed to COVID-19.

The chain employs TRBV7-5 and TRBJ2-7; the listed D gene, TRBD2, was not tested against the DNA. TRBV7-5 counts as a pseudogene. The CDR3 covers 11 residues. The CDR3 DNA follows: TGTGTCAGAAGCTTTTTCTGCGAGCAGTACTTC. Translation gives CVRSFFCEQYF.

This chain connects TRBV7-9 to TRBJ2-7, with TRBD1 identical over 8 bases. CDR3 size: 15 residues. The germline V gene has CDR1 SEHNR and CDR2 FQNEAQ (reference sequence). V shed 5 bases and J 7 bases; nucleotides not matched to a gene: 13. Here the CDR3 reads CASSHSGGPLPEQYF. CDR3 nucleotide sequence: TGTGCCAGCAGCCATTCAGGGGGCCCCTTGCCGGAGCAGTACTTC.

The V call is TRBV15, the J call TRBJ2-2, with D possibly TRBD1 on 5 matching bases. CDR1 is LNHNV, CDR2 YYDKDF, per germline (reference sequence). This CDR3 spans 15 amino acids. V lost 0 bases and J lost 7, with 12 bases in between. DNA for the CDR3: TGTGCCACCAGCAGAGAAGCAGGGCGAGGCGGGGAGCTGTTTTTT. This gives the protein CATSREAGRGGELFF. Looking up the rest from reference TRBV15 and TRBJ2-2 gives the full variable domain: DAMVIQNPRYQVTQFGKPVTLSCSQTLNHNVMYWYQQKSSQAPKLLFHYYDKDFNNEADTPDNFQSRRPNTSFCFLDIRSPGLGDTAMYLCATSREAGRGGELFFGEGSRLTVL.

This clone was found once. This sequence joins TRBV7-2 and TRBJ2-7; 11 nucleotides match TRBD2. The CDR3 extends over 15 amino acids. The V gene's germline CDR1 is SGHTA and CDR2 FQGNSA. V shed 4 bases and J 7 bases; nucleotides not matched to a gene: 9. DNA of the CDR3: TGTGCCAGCAGCTCCAATAGCGGGAGGGCGAATGAGCAGTACTTC. Protein: CASSSNSGRANEQYF.

The V call is TRBV5-1, the J call TRBJ1-2, with 7 nucleotides matching TRBD1. Trimming cost V 5 bases and J 6 bases; bases outside gene matches: 7. The CDR3 sequence is 13 residues long. Germline lookup yields CDR1 SGHRS and CDR2 YFSETQ. CDR3 amino acids: CASRHGTEDGYTF. The DNA of the CDR3 is TGCGCCAGCAGACACGGGACAGAGGATGGCTACACCTTC.

The genes are TRBV5-1 and TRBJ1-6; D is possibly TRBD1 (6 bases). Germline V gives CDR1 SGHRS, CDR2 YFSETQ. The V gene lost 7 bases and the J gene lost 5 bases, with 10 bases spanning the gap. The CDR3 runs 13 residues. The CDR3 DNA sequence: TGCGCCAGCGGTAAGGGGGATAATTCACCCCTCCACTTT. This gives the protein CASGKGDNSPLHF.

The chain employs TRBV9 and TRBJ1-6; D is unresolved. Germline CDR1 is SGDLS and CDR2 is YYNGEE. The V and J ends lost 1 base and 5 bases respectively, with 4 bases between them. The CDR3 contains 13 residues. The CDR3 DNA sequence: TGTGCCAGCAGCGTATACAATAATTCACCCCTCCACTTT. Translation: CASSVYNNSPLHF.

The V and J genes are TRBV14 and TRBJ2-7; 8 bases are a match to TRBD1. The CDR3 has 17 amino acids. The germline gives CDR1 SGHDN, CDR2 FVKESK. With 0 bases clipped from V and 4 bases from J, the junction kept 11 bases outside the gene matches. The CDR3 bases are TGTGCCAGCAGCCAAGATAGGGGGCGAGACAGGGGTTACGAGCAGTACTTC. Its translation: CASSQDRGRDRGYEQYF. The full variable domain, completed using reference TRBV14 and TRBJ2-7, is EAGVTQFPSHSVIEKGQTVTLRCDPISGHDNLYWYRRVMGKEIKFLLHFVKESKQDESGMPNNRFLAERTGGTYSTLKVQPAELEDSGVYFCASSQDRGRDRGYEQYFGPGTRLTVT.

J is TRBJ1-2 and V is TRBV18; 10 nucleotides match TRBD1. Looked up from germline, CDR1 is KGHSH and CDR2 is LQKENI. Unmatched junction bases numbered 7, after V lost 6 bases and J lost 6 bases. The CDR3 sequence is 14 residues long. CDR3 sequence reads: CASSSGQGFDGYTF. CDR3 nucleotides: TGTGCCAGCTCCTCGGGACAGGGGTTCGATGGCTACACCTTC.

The chain recombines TRBV5-1 with TRBJ2-7, with TRBD1 matching over 12 bases. V gave up 3 bases and J gave up 0 bases; unmatched junction bases: 4. The V gene's germline CDR1 is SGHRS and CDR2 YFSETQ. The length of the CDR3 is 16 residues. This CDR3 is CASSSGQGASSYEQYF. The CDR3 DNA reads TGCGCCAGCAGCTCGGGACAGGGGGCCAGCTCCTACGAGCAGTACTTC.

The count of this clone is one. This rearrangement joins TRBV2 to TRBJ1-5; D remains ambiguous. The CDR3 contains 13 residues. Germline CDR1 reads SNHLY; CDR2 reads FYNNEI. Trimming cost V 6 bases and J 3 bases, with 9 bases left between them. CDR3 amino acids: CASRAQYNQPQHF. CDR3 DNA sequence: TGTGCCAGCAGGGCACAGTACAATCAGCCCCAGCATTTT. Full variable domain (missing parts from reference TRBV2 and TRBJ1-5): EPEVTQTPSHQVTQMGQEVILRCVPISNHLYFYWYRQILGQKVEFLVSFYNNEISEKSEIFDDQFSVERPDGSNFTLKIRSTKLEDSAMYFCASRAQYNQPQHFGDGTRLSIL.

Note on this clone: Other DNA sequences in the sample encode the same CDR3. CDR3 coding DNA: TGCGCCAGCAGCCTCCTGACTAGCGGGACCTACAATGAGCAGTTCTTC. Translating gives CASSLLTSGTYNEQFF. The chain joins TRBV4-1 to TRBJ2-1; the match to TRBD2 covers 11 bases. Germline assignment: CDR1 MGHRA and CDR2 YSYEKL. This CDR3 contains 16 residues. Losses at the gene ends were 4 bases for V and 2 bases for J; bases not matched to a gene: 4.

The chain recombines TRBV6-5 with TRBJ1-4, with 8 nucleotides matching TRBD1. Unmatched junction bases numbered 3, after V lost 5 bases and J lost 4 bases. CDR1 MNHEY and CDR2 SVGAGI come from the germline V gene. The CDR3 extends over 14 amino acids. CDR3 sequence: CASSLDRGNEKLFF. The CDR3, as DNA: TGTGCCAGCAGTCTTGACAGGGGTAATGAAAAACTGTTTTTT.

The genes are TRBV3-1 (or the pseudogene TRBV3-2) and TRBJ1-3; 9 positions agree with TRBD1. The germline gives CDR1 LGHDT, CDR2 YNNKEL (reference sequence). The CDR3 length is 15 residues. The trim removed 4 bases at V and 3 bases at J, leaving 4 bases unmatched. The CDR3 nucleotides are TGTGCCAGCAGCCGAATGACAGGGGGTGGAAACACCATATATTTT. Its protein product is CASSRMTGGGNTIYF.

Only one count was recorded for this clone. The gene calls are TRBV27 and TRBJ1-1; TRBD1 is a possible D gene (5 bases). Trimming pared 7 bases from V and 4 bases from J, leaving 16 bases between. The CDR3 runs to 14 residues. Germline CDR1 reads MNHEY; CDR2 reads SMNVEV (reference sequence). CDR3 region: CASNTWEGSTEAFF. CDR3 sequence (DNA): TGTGCCAGCAATACCTGGGAGGGGAGCACTGAAGCTTTCTTT.

The chain joins TRBV10-2 to TRBJ2-3; weak D call: TRBD1 (5 bases). The CDR3 spans 16 residues. With 0 bases removed from V and 1 base from J, the gap between germline ends came to 11 bases. CDR1 is WSHSY and CDR2 is SAAADI in the germline V gene. The CDR3 region has the DNA TGCGCCAGCAGTGAGTCGAGGACACTCCGCACAGATACGCAGTATTTT. It is translated as CASSESRTLRTDTQYF.

J is TRBJ1-6 and V is TRBV2; the D is unclear. This CDR3 has 13 amino acids. Between the trimmed V and J ends, which lost 5 bases and 9 bases, there was a span of 11 bases. Germline V CDR1 and CDR2: SNHLY, FYNNEI. The CDR3 DNA is TGTGCCAGCAGTCCCACTCCAGGTTCACCCCTCCACTTT. Its protein is CASSPTPGSPLHF.

The chain is built from TRBV15 and TRBJ2-2; 8 bases align to TRBD1. CDR1 and CDR2 (germline): LNHNV, YYDKDF (reference sequence). V trimming: 1 base; J trimming: 5 bases; junction bases outside the gene matches: 3. The CDR3 extends over 15 amino acids. The chain's CDR3 is CATSRATGGTGELFF. Written as DNA, the CDR3 is TGTGCCACCAGCAGAGCCACAGGGGGGACCGGGGAGCTGTTTTTT.

The chain links TRBV11-3 to TRBJ2-1; possible D gene TRBD2, 7 bases. The V gene's germline CDR1 is SGHNT and CDR2 YENEEA. The CDR3 contains 20 residues. Between the trimmed V and J ends, which lost 4 bases and 4 bases, there was a span of 29 bases. The CDR3 here is CASSSRGSGPNRGGYNEQFF. The CDR3 DNA sequence: TGTGCCAGCAGCTCCCGAGGTAGCGGGCCAAATAGAGGGGGTTACAATGAGCAGTTCTTC.

This clone was seen a single time. The rearrangement links TRBV19 to TRBJ1-1; 8 nucleotides match TRBD1. The germline gives CDR1 LNHDA, CDR2 SQIVND (reference sequence). With V trimmed by 6 bases and J by 5 bases, 11 bases remained unmatched. The CDR3 has 15 amino acids. CDR3 bases: TGTGCCAGTAGCTACTTACAGGGGGGGTTAACTGAAGCTTTCTTT. Translation gives CASSYLQGGLTEAFF.

The chain links TRBV5-8 to TRBJ2-5; D gene ambiguous. The germline V gene encodes CDR1 SGHTS and CDR2 YDEGEE. The CDR3 has 15 amino acids. With 1 base removed from V and 1 base from J, the gap between germline ends came to 11 bases. The CDR3 nucleotides read TGTGCCAGCAGCTTGCCGTCAGGCCTCCAAGAGACCCAGTACTTC. As protein: CASSLPSGLQETQYF.

The rearrangement links TRBV19 to TRBJ1-5; D is undetermined. The V and J ends lost 3 bases and 0 bases respectively, with 18 bases between them. The CDR3 has 18 amino acids. CDR1 and CDR2 from the germline V gene are LNHDA and SQIVND (reference sequence). CDR3 nucleotides: TGTGCCAGTAGTATTCGTAGCCGGCTAAGAGATAGCAATCAGCCCCAGCATTTT. This sequence encodes CASSIRSRLRDSNQPQHF.

V usage is TRBV27 and J usage is TRBJ2-2, with 9 positions matching TRBD1. V shed 6 bases, J shed 6 bases, and the junction held 8 bases outside the gene matches. The germline CDR1 and CDR2 sequences are MNHEY and SMNVEV (reference sequence). The CDR3 length is 15 residues. The CDR3 region is CASRELDRGPGELFF. The CDR3 DNA sequence: TGTGCCAGCAGGGAACTGGACAGGGGTCCCGGGGAGCTGTTTTTT.

The chain combines TRBV7-2 with TRBJ2-1, with TRBD2 matching 8 bases. CDR3 length: 16 residues. J lost 7 bases, V lost 1 base, and 9 bases had no gene match. Germline-derived CDR1 and CDR2 are SGHTA and FQGNSA. This chain's CDR3 is CASSLEGAGGRNEQFF. The CDR3 nucleotides read TGTGCCAGCAGCTTAGAAGGGGCGGGGGGCAGGAATGAGCAGTTCTTC.